Listed here are 4 T cell receptor beta chains from one sample, sequenced in a study of blood T cells in healthy people across ages (dated by TCRdb to between 2015 and 2016). The library was generated by 5' RACE. The listed sequencing device is Illumina HiSeq 2500. A second PCR of about 6 to 11 cycles was performed with a sample-barcoded 5' primer and a J-beta primer mix. TCRdb reworked the public reads: Q25 trimming with fastp, MiXCR clone assembly, productive beta chains retained. Duplicate CDR3 protein sequences are folded into a single record with the most common DNA and genes. The sample records more than 600,000 distinct CDR3 sequences, around 25% of which are singletons. Of the sample, 8% to 10% falls within the top ten clones. These same data were also listed under a study on T cells of mothers and their children.

The sample consisted of blood. Every receptor here comes from a boy aged 10-17 years in good health.

This clonotype was seen a few times. The chain links TRBV20-1 to TRBJ2-1, with TRBD2 matching 7 bases. Per the germline V gene, CDR1 is DFQATT and CDR2 is SNEGSKA (reference sequence). The CDR3 has 15 amino acids. With V trimmed by 1 base and J by 4 bases, 7 bases remained unmatched. CDR3 region: CSARGGGSKYNEQFF. The CDR3 DNA is TGCAGTGCTAGAGGGGGCGGGAGTAAGTACAATGAGCAGTTCTTC.

This clonotype was found a few times. The chain couples TRBV7-9 to TRBJ1-2; 10 bases fit TRBD1. Losses at the gene ends were 5 bases for V and 6 bases for J; bases not matched to a gene: 3. There are 13 residues in the CDR3. The germline CDR1 and CDR2 sequences are SEHNR and FQNEAQ (reference sequence). CDR3 protein: CASSDRGLDGYTF. For the CDR3, the DNA is TGTGCCAGCAGCGACAGGGGGCTGGATGGCTACACCTTC.

This clonotype was observed once. The gene calls are TRBV11-2 and TRBJ1-6; D not certain. V was shortened by 2 bases and J by 8 bases, with 7 bases between the two germline ends. Germline-derived CDR1 and CDR2 are SGHAT and FQNNGV. The CDR3 spans 13 residues. The CDR3 bases are TGTGCCAGCAGCTTAAAGACGGATTCACCCCTCCACTTT. As protein: CASSLKTDSPLHF.

This clonotype was detected a few times. This chain uses TRBV5-6 with TRBJ2-7, with a possible D match to TRBD1 (5 bases). Germline-derived CDR1 and CDR2 are SGHDT and YYEEEE. The V gene lost 6 bases and the J gene lost 0 bases, with 13 bases spanning the gap. The CDR3 covers 14 residues. In nucleotides, the CDR3 is TGTGCCAGCACCCGACGACAGAGCTCCTACGAGCAGTACTTC. Protein: CASTRRQSSYEQYF.